This T cell receptor beta chain was retrieved from a study of post-analysis software for immune sequencing data. Study results and limitations: Five or six TRBV segments appeared more often in patients than in controls, and TRBV5-6, TRBV5-1 and TRBV20-1 were among these.

Of note for this clonotype: Antigen: not known.

Every TCR beta cDNA library bore unique molecular identifiers. TCRdb redid the calling of the PCR reads with MiXCR, one entry per CDR3 protein. The table has about 620,000 distinct CDR3 sequences, about 40% seen once. V was shortened by 1 base and J by 2 bases, with 15 bases between the two germline ends. Germline V gene data show CDR1 as DFQATT and CDR2 as SNEGSKA (reference sequence). The CDR3 sequence is 16 residues long. The rearrangement uses TRBV20-1 and TRBJ2-1; no definite D call. The clonotype comes from a girl between 5 and 17 years old with multiple sclerosis. The sequencing sample was made of blood. The CDR3 DNA is TGCAGTGCTAGAGTAGAATCCGAGGTAGCCTACAATGAGCAGTTCTTC. Encoded protein: CSARVESEVAYNEQFF.